Sequencing of this TCR beta chain was carried out in a study of cytomegalovirus exposure and HLA in healthy donors (dated 2017 in TCRdb). For the study in its entirety: In an earlier analysis of approximately 640 of the donors, approximately 260 Gb of sequence data and about 110 million unique TCR beta sequences from about 179 million T cells were reported. Roughly 5 DR-DQ haplotypes were handled as single units for association and clustering, since linkage in the cohort was strong. All discovery cohort repertoires had been generated using a single sequencing platform. In a later genetic analysis, genome-wide SNP genotypes for about 55% of the roughly 670 donors were used, and that subset was treated as a discovery cohort. Among some 410 genotyped donors of the cohort, an average of 235,054 unique TCR beta nucleotide sequences were sequenced per donor, roughly 18% of them non-productive. The study was designed to test whether signatures of past pathogen exposure could be identified by cataloging public T cell receptors. An earlier analysis of approximately 630 of the donors applied high-throughput TCR beta sequencing to assess whether each TCR beta V gene segment acted as functional or pseudogenic. Donor age, sex, ethnicity and CMV serostatus were collected together with the repertoire data. A later analysis re-analyzed previously published TCR beta repertoires from hundreds of donors and added high-resolution HLA genotyping to study TCR occurrence patterns. Class I and class II HLA loci were covered by the typing at four-digit resolution. The study used immunosequencing to profile the T cell repertoires of 670 or so subjects and linked those repertoires to cytomegalovirus serostatus. To predict cytomegalovirus infection status, the study brought together high-throughput TCR immunosequencing, statistical association of individual TCRs with disease status, and machine learning. The genetic ancestry cluster associated with self-reported Caucasian donors included around four fifths of the 398 genotyped donors. Along with the approximately 600-subject first cohort, a separate validation cohort of approximately 110 different subjects was used. In the later analysis, no new phenotypic data were used to find candidate immune exposures; instead, reliance was placed on TCR beta sequences and their occurrence across donors. Typing coverage differed by locus: A, B, C, DRB1 and DQB1 were typed in roughly 620-640 donors, DQA1 in 500 to 550, DPA1 in approximately 610, and DPB1 in just under 480. An early release covering 550 to 650 HLA-typed donors comprised about 300 gigabases of sequencing data and tens of millions of unique TCR sequences.

As concerns this clone: Its specific antigen is unknown. The sample holds no much larger clone one base away, and base qualities are not on file.

Based on the germline V gene (reference sequence), the CDR1 and CDR2 sequences are GTSNPN and SVGIG. V has 3 bases trimmed and J has 5 bases trimmed; junction bases matching no gene number 4. Its CDR3 holds 13 amino acids, cysteine through phenylalanine. Just the 39-base CDR3 DNA is kept, in frame starting at base 1. The cohort comprised around 700 healthy bone marrow donors. All cohort members were sampled while nominally healthy, although unrecorded immune exposures were likely present. The donor was CMV seronegative and belonged to the group of around 350 seronegative cohort members. Each donor provided a peripheral blood sample, and peripheral blood mononuclear cells were used for TCR beta sequencing. Genomic DNA was extracted from the blood cell samples with the Qiagen DNeasy Blood Extraction Kit. Results the study describes overall, beyond this receptor: The sequencing pipeline was judged likely to have produced a cluster of highly shared sequence variants as a technical artifact. In vitro tests confirmed that a few of the cytomegalovirus-associated TCR beta chains recognize cytomegalovirus antigens. Roughly uniform sequencing depth across donors was assumed in presence/absence analyses, although this assumption may not hold. An earlier analysis of 587 of the donors showed that most TCR beta V segments appeared in productive rearrangements either about 87% or about 30% of the time, which broadly matched IMGT annotations. A later analysis reported that several top co-occurrence clusters appeared linked to parvovirus B19, influenza, CMV and Epstein-Barr virus. Most CMV-associated TCR beta chains appeared to be HLA-restricted in a later analysis, and the HLA associations seemed to be driven largely by CMV exposure. The only immune exposure information available for the cohort was CMV serostatus. In a later genetic analysis, fewer N-insertions in productive TCRs were reported among donors in an Asian-associated ancestry cluster than the roughly 710-donor mean. The 87-base-pair reads could not distinguish some IMGT-functional V segments, including TRBV6-2 and TRBV6-3, so those segments were excluded. According to the authors, the approach could potentially be generalized to other disease states and immunological phenotypes. Most TCR sequences were seen in very few donors, while some public TCRs were found in many individuals. In this cohort, only TCR beta chains were sequenced, and detectable features were limited by the absence of alpha or paired-chain data. According to a later analysis, TCR association rates differed among HLA loci, with DRB1 alleles showing the most associated TCRs and HLA-C alleles showing the fewest. Correlated functional status among segregating V segments might reflect linkage disequilibrium, but an unknown experimental factor could not be ruled out. In the study, approximately 160 TCR beta chains were listed as associated with cytomegalovirus. A further reported finding was that TCR beta sequences accurately predicted the HLA-A and HLA-B alleles for most subjects in the first cohort. The classifier was reported to diagnose cytomegalovirus status with high specificity and sensitivity in both the original and validation cohorts. When HLA alleles, especially DR and DQ, strongly co-occurred, TCR associations were difficult to assign to individual alleles. The earlier analysis of almost 600 of the donors excluded roughly 17 rarely observed V segments, including chromosome 9 orphons, because counts were too low. A later analysis found that HLA-associated TCR beta chains were more clonally expanded and had lower generation probabilities than equally common non-associated chains. A later analysis associated 17,000 or so TCR beta sequences with specific HLA alleles at a false discovery rate of 0.05. Because HLA typing was missing for some donors at each locus, association tests included only the typed subset. V-gene and J-gene trimming of TCR beta chains was associated with a missense DCLRE1C variant in a later genetic analysis, and the association was replicated in an independent cohort.

Libraries were constructed by the immunoSEQ multiplex PCR assay. For the multiplex PCR, a mixture combining 60 forward primers for TCR Vbeta segments and 13 reverse primers for TCR Jbeta segments was used. The CDR3 region of rearranged TCR beta genes was amplified from genomic DNA by a multiplex PCR assay. On the Illumina HiSeq System, the amplified TCR beta libraries were sequenced as 87-base-pair reads. In the paper's pipeline: In a later analysis, tens of millions of unique TCR beta chains were counted across the roughly 670 repertoires, and roughly 10 million of these chains were shared by at least two donors. To remove PCR and sequencing errors, raw reads were error-corrected and collapsed into unique sequences using a nearest-neighbor algorithm that merged closely related sequences. V, D and J gene segments were assigned by aligning CDR3 sequences to IMGT reference sequences. Each retained sequence needed at least a six-nucleotide match to both a V gene segment and a J gene segment. Rearrangements were called productive when the CDR3 lacked stop codons and stayed in frame with V and J; all others were non-productive. Following IMGT convention, CDR3 was defined as the stretch from the second conserved V-encoded cysteine to the conserved J-encoded phenylalanine. In an earlier analysis of just under 600 of the donors, sequences lacking an unambiguous match to a single V gene segment were excluded. An earlier analysis of several hundred of the donors classified V segments as functional when productive rearrangements were above 56.7% and as segregating when the standard deviation between donors was above 5%. A statistical classification framework was built to diagnose cytomegalovirus status from the catalog of TCR beta chain sequences. In a later analysis, V and J genes were assigned by comparing TCR nucleotide sequences against IMGT/GENE-DB human TR gene sequences. Using the TCRdist pipeline, a later analysis assigned CDR3 sequences along with most-parsimonious VDJ recombination scenarios. In a later analysis, each TCR beta chain was defined by its CDR3 amino acid sequence together with its V-gene family, and reads lacking a unique V-gene family were excluded. As a way to deal with suspected cross-contamination and a sequencing artifact, a later analysis dropped roughly 600 nucleotide sequences that were highly shared and had low generation probability. For each public chain, a later analysis derived a clonal expansion index from normalized ranks of inferred template counts within each repertoire. In a later analysis, generation probabilities were computed with a VDJ recombination model fitted to out-of-frame rearrangements, and the resulting probabilities were checked against IGoR. In a later analysis, TCR-TCR, TCR-HLA and TCR-CMV co-occurrence was scored with hypergeometric tests, and a repertoire-size bias correction was applied to TCR pairs. False discovery rates were estimated in a later analysis by permuting HLA or CMV assignments 20 times. A later analysis grouped co-occurring TCRs with DBSCAN, adding TCRdist sequence similarity when clustering within HLA-allele-positive subsets. For co-occurrence clustering, repertoires with fewer than 30,000 or more than 120,000 public chains were excluded, along with five repertoires with anomalous nucleotide sharing. TCRdb re-hosts the immuneACCESS table, in-frame sequences only. Its copies lack some clones; in the studies checked, an unresolved V gene accounts for under half of them, and the cause for the rest is not known. The V and J calls and the clone size are those of that table, but D and trimming were determined from the DNA. The sample profile shows about 180,000 clones; about 82% of them were found once. The ten largest clonotypes hold about 1.5% of the sample.

Recombination connected TRBV30 to TRBJ1-1, and 9 junction bases match TRBD1. The source material was PBMCs. The TCR originated in a man between 18 and 29 years old in good health and CMV-seronegative. The DNA sequence is as follows: TGTGCCTGGAGGGGGACAGGGTCAACTGAAGCTTTCTTT. It encodes CAWRGTGSTEAFF. Extended through the reference TRBV30 and TRBJ1-1 proteins, this CDR3 yields the full variable domain: SQTIHQWPATLVQPVGSPLSLECTVEGTSNPNLYWYRQAAGRGLQLLFYSVGIGQISSEVPQNLSASRPQDRQFILSSKKLLLSDSGFYLCAWRGTGSTEAFFGQGTRLTVV.